Given below is one T cell receptor (beta chain) in context. An end of the junction differs from the germline gene, which may be a read error. TCRbeta libraries were built with three rounds of nested PCR, modified from ARM-PCR. TCRdb reanalysed the multiplex PCR reads using MiXCR and keeps one entry per CDR3 protein. Among about 110,000 distinct CDR3 sequences listed, about 80% were seen once. Germline V lookup: CDR1 DFQATT, CDR2 SNEGSKA (reference sequence). The CDR3 consists of 17 residues. The source of the sample is a study of tumor and adjacent non-tumor tissue in lung cancer. About the research overall: Histology: about a dozen adenocarcinoma, a couple of squamous cell carcinoma, 1 small cell lung cancer. Samples averaged approximately 3.9 million productive TCRbeta reads each.

This sample's RNA came from whole unsorted tissue. The sequence came from a man between 65 and 85 years old with non-small cell lung cancer. What was sequenced was lung tumor tissue. J is TRBJ2-6 and V is TRBV20-1, with D maybe TRBD1 (5 bases). The CDR3 reads CIALSSGQDSGANVLTF. The CDR3 region has the DNA TGCATTGCTCTGAGCTCAGGACAAGATTCTGGGGCCAACGTCCTGACTTTC.